These 14 T cell receptor beta chains came from one sample sequenced in a study of vaccination effects on CD4 cells after COVID-19. Libraries were prepared by immunoSEQ multiplex PCR; TCRdb keeps only in-frame clonotypes and omits some of them. Counted here are over 50,000 clones, 60% to 75% occurring once; the ten biggest clones make up 0.95% to 1.5%. In the ViraFEST assay, antigen-specific CD4+ clonotypes were identified by expansion after peptide-pool stimulation. Following culture for around 9 days, CD4+ T cells were isolated. The cohort was immunized with two doses of either the BNT162b2 or mRNA-1273 vaccine. Antigens for these TCRs are unknown. Sequenced material: CD4+ T cells from PBMCs cultured with HCoV-229E spike peptides, taken after COVID-19 vaccination. The receptors derive from a human donor who received a COVID-19 vaccine.

V usage is TRBV11-2 and J usage is TRBJ2-3; D tentatively fits TRBD1 or TRBD2 (5 bases each). Trimming stripped 3 bases from V and 0 bases from J, with 16 bases between. The CDR3 covers 17 residues. Germline values: CDR1 SGHAT, CDR2 FQNNGV. The CDR3 protein is CASSLSRDGTSTDTQYF. Here the CDR3 DNA reads TGTGCCAGCAGCTTGTCCCGGGACGGAACTAGCACAGATACGCAGTATTTT.

V is TRBV6-5 and J is TRBJ1-2, with D uncertain. Germline assignment: CDR1 MNHEY and CDR2 SVGAGI. This CDR3 contains 12 residues. The V end was cut by 2 bases, the J end by 7 bases, with 8 bases between. The CDR3 spells CASSYRHSGYTF. CDR3 DNA sequence: TGTGCCAGCAGTTACCGGCACTCTGGCTACACCTTC.

V is TRBV5-4 and J is TRBJ1-1, with D maybe TRBD1 (5 bases). The CDR3 length is 16 residues. Germline V CDR1 and CDR2: SGHNT, YYREEE (reference sequence). Deletions cut 1 base from V and 0 bases from J, with 13 bases between. CDR3 amino acids: CASSLRQGRMNTEAFF. CDR3 nucleotides: TGTGCCAGCAGCTTGCGTCAGGGCAGGATGAACACTGAAGCTTTCTTT.

The count of this clone is one. The chain combines TRBV3-1 (or the pseudogene TRBV3-2) with TRBJ1-4; TRBD1 aligns across 8 bases. In germline, CDR1 is LGHDT, CDR2 YNNKEL (reference sequence). The CDR3 runs to 14 residues. V was clipped by 4 bases and J by 7 bases; unmatched bases: 5. The DNA of the CDR3 is TGTGCCAGCAGCCCTACAGGGGGGGTTGAAAAACTGTTTTTT. Translated, it gives CASSPTGGVEKLFF.

The rearrangement links TRBV28 to TRBJ1-2, with D tentatively TRBD1 (5 bases). Trimming left V 6 bases short and J 1 base short, with 12 bases between. CDR1 and CDR2 from the germline V gene are MDHEN and SYDVKM. CDR3 size: 14 residues. CDR3 loop: CASRLDTYNYGYTF. The CDR3 DNA reads as TGTGCCAGCAGATTGGACACTTATAACTATGGCTACACCTTC.

This chain connects TRBV14 to TRBJ2-3, with D hard to call. Trimming pared 4 bases from V and 4 bases from J, leaving 6 bases between. Germline V gene data show CDR1 as SGHDN and CDR2 as FVKESK. The CDR3 spans 12 residues. The CDR3 region is CASSLWSDTQYF. The CDR3 bases are TGTGCCAGCAGCCTGTGGTCAGATACGCAGTATTTT.

The chain has TRBV12-1 and TRBJ2-7. TRBV12-1 is an annotated pseudogene. The CDR3 extends over 11 amino acids. The CDR3 nucleotides read TGTGCCAGCAGCTCACGTTCCGAGCAGTACGTC. As protein: CASSSRSEQYV.

The chain couples TRBV5-1 to TRBJ2-3; 10 bases are shared with TRBD2. Trimming took 4 bases from V and 4 from J; bases not matched to a gene: 12. CDR3 length: 17 amino acids. From germline, CDR1 is SGHRS and CDR2 YFSETQ. CDR3 protein: CASSPIRTSGEADTQYF. The CDR3 DNA follows: TGCGCCAGCAGCCCGATCCGGACTAGCGGAGAAGCAGATACGCAGTATTTT.

The chain couples TRBV5-1 to TRBJ2-7; D may be TRBD1 (5 bases). Germline values: CDR1 SGHRS, CDR2 YFSETQ. V was trimmed by 10 bases and J by 2 bases, leaving 22 bases between them. The length of the CDR3 is 15 residues. The CDR3 nucleotides read TGCGCCCAAAATCCACTCAGGGCCACCCCCTACGAGCAGTACGTC. Its protein is CAQNPLRATPYEQYV.

In this sample, this clone turned up a few times. The chain links TRBV30 to TRBJ2-2; 9 bases fit TRBD2. The germline V gene encodes CDR1 GTSNPN and CDR2 SVGIG (reference sequence). The CDR3 runs to 15 residues. Trimming removed 5 bases from V and 4 bases from J; junction bases left unmatched: 8. The CDR3 DNA sequence: TGTGCCTGGGATCCGGGACTAGCCATCACCGGGGAGCTGTTTTTT. It codes for CAWDPGLAITGELFF.

This CDR3 reads CASSSTADSGNTIYF. DNA of the CDR3: TGTGCCAGCAGTTCCACAGCAGACTCTGGAAACACCATATATTTT. J is TRBJ1-3 and V is TRBV6-6; D uncertain. Trimming took off 4 bases at V and 0 bases at J, with 10 bases between the two ends. The CDR3 covers 15 residues. Germline V gene lookup returns CDR1 MNHNY and CDR2 SVGAGI (reference sequence).

The CDR3 bases are TGTGCCAGCATAAACAGGGGCGCCGGGGAGCTGTTTTTT. It encodes CASINRGAGELFF. The chain links TRBV6-6 to TRBJ2-2, with TRBD1 matching over 7 bases. V was clipped by 7 bases and J by 6 bases; unmatched bases: 5. Germline V gene sequence: CDR1 MNHNY, CDR2 SVGAGI (reference sequence). This CDR3 comprises 13 residues.

The V gene is TRBV9, the J gene TRBJ2-5, with a weak D call TRBD2 (5 bases). Trimming took off 2 bases at V and 1 base at J, with 6 bases between the two ends. CDR1 is SGDLS and CDR2 is YYNGEE in the germline V gene. The CDR3 consists of 13 residues. In DNA form, the CDR3 reads TGTGCCAGCAGCGTTGCGGGCCAAGAGACCCAGTACTTC. Translated: CASSVAGQETQYF.

The chain uses TRBV6-7 and TRBJ1-2; no clear D. TRBV6-7 is given ORF status, its function remaining uncertain. This CDR3 is built from 10 residues. Trimming took off 7 bases at V and 8 bases at J, with 8 bases between the two ends. In nucleotides, the CDR3 is TGTGCCAGCACTCCTGGGGGCTACACCTTC. Translated, it gives CASTPGGYTF.